These 6 T cell receptor beta chains share one sample of origin, sequenced in a study of technical replicates of blood from several donors. Assay used: immunoSEQ multiplex PCR; TCRdb lists only in-frame clones, some missing. The sample records about 83,000 clones, 85% to 95% being singletons. Sequenced material: T cells isolated from PBMCs. The receptors stem from a human donor in good health.

The CDR3: CASSDGYGSSYEQYF. The DNA of the CDR3 is TGCGCCAGCAGTGACGGTTATGGGAGCTCCTACGAGCAGTACTTC. This chain joins TRBV10-1 and TRBJ2-7, with D perhaps TRBD2 (5 bases). CDR3 size: 15 residues. Germline CDR1 is WNHNN and CDR2 is SYGVQD (reference sequence). V was trimmed by 3 bases and J by 0 bases, leaving 12 bases between them.

With regard to this clone: The same CDR3 also results from other DNA sequences found in this sample. The chain recombines TRBV11-3 with TRBJ2-1, with 7 positions matching TRBD2. CDR1 is SGHNT, CDR2 YENEEA, per germline. The junction had 1 base not matched to a gene; V was cut back by 1 base and J by 7 bases. The CDR3 loop spans 13 amino acids. CDR3 sequence (DNA): TGTGCCAGCAGCTTAGCGGGGGGAAATGAGCAGTTCTTC. Translation gives CASSLAGGNEQFF.

The chain joins TRBV7-9 to TRBJ2-1, with TRBD1 matching over 7 bases. J was trimmed by 6 bases and V by 5 bases; bases with no gene match: 10. This CDR3 is 15 amino acids long. The germline CDR1 and CDR2 sequences are SEHNR and FQNEAQ (reference sequence). Written as DNA, the CDR3 is TGTGCCAGCAGCCCCGACAGGGTTTTCGGCAATGAGCAGTTCTTC. This translates into CASSPDRVFGNEQFF.

The chain carries TRBV6-5 and TRBJ2-3, with TRBD2 matching over 9 bases. Trimming at V came to 6 bases and at J to 1 base, leaving 5 bases not matched to a gene. The CDR3 has 15 amino acids. Germline assignment: CDR1 MNHEY and CDR2 SVGAGI. The CDR3 protein is CASSFKREGTDTQYF. Here the CDR3 DNA reads TGTGCCAGCAGCTTCAAGCGGGAGGGCACAGATACGCAGTATTTT.

This clone was picked up one time. J is TRBJ2-7 and V is TRBV5-1; tentatively, D is TRBD2 (5 bases). The CDR3 totals 15 residues. The V end lost 4 bases, the J end lost 1 base, and 15 bases lay between the germline ends. Looked up from germline, CDR1 is SGHRS and CDR2 is YFSETQ. In nucleotides, the CDR3 is TGCGCCAGCAGCATCCGTCAGCGGTTTTCCTACGAGCAGTACTTC. Amino acid sequence: CASSIRQRFSYEQYF.

This chain uses TRBV30 with TRBJ1-1; a possible D gene is TRBD1 (6 bases). The CDR3 has 14 residues. Between the trimmed V and J ends, which lost 4 bases and 3 bases, there was a span of 15 bases. Germline lookup yields CDR1 GTSNPN and CDR2 SVGIG (reference sequence). The CDR3 bases are TGTGCCTGGACCGTACAGGGTACGTACACTGAAGCTTTCTTT. Its protein product is CAWTVQGTYTEAFF.